This entry is about one TCR beta chain. Its antigen is currently unknown. The ends lost 2 bases at V and 4 bases at J; junction bases unmatched: 5. CDR3 size: 15 residues. Germline values: CDR1 SQVTM, CDR2 ANQGSEA. 5'RACE template switching generated TCR cDNA, adding a universal primer site and UMIs. MiXCR, run by TCRdb on the 5' RACE reads, gives a single entry per CDR3 protein. The table includes tens of thousands of distinct CDR3 sequences, approximately 7.5% detected once. This record belongs to a study of T cells after yellow fever vaccination. Notes on the study in general: Clonotypes found in both CD4 and CD8 compartments made up a small share. Clones from primary vaccination mostly reappeared after the booster (96% CD4, about 88% CD8).

This sequence joins TRBV29-1 and TRBJ2-1; 10 nucleotides match TRBD2. This receptor was taken from a man aged 25-40 years who received the YFV17D yellow fever vaccine. Sample: CD8+ T cells sorted from PBMCs, taken on the day of the yellow fever booster vaccination. In DNA, the CDR3 is TGCAGCGTTGAATTAACTAGCGGGACGTACAATGAGCAGTTCTTC. Residues: CSVELTSGTYNEQFF.